Listed below are T cell receptor beta chains from one sample, sequenced in a study of a mutant IDH1 vaccine in newly diagnosed glioma. Their antigen targets remain unknown. Here immunoSEQ multiplex PCR was the method, and the copy in TCRdb shows in-frame clones only, minus some. The table has about 60,000 clones, 84% seen once. The sequences come from PBMCs, collected from a glioma patient whose treatment included an IDH1 peptide vaccine. These receptors were obtained from a man younger than 35 with glioma. Each CDR3 is given with its conserved first and last residue. D genes are given only for firm matches. Only some rows state a clone size, as once, few, many or a class for expanded clones.

CDR3 protein | CDR3 DNA | clone size | V gene | D gene | J gene
CASSDGRRTGMGGYTF | TGTGCCAGCAGTGATGGGCGTCGCACAGGGATGGGTGGCTACACCTTC | . | TRBV6-1 | . | TRBJ1-2
CASSFSGRGRTEAFF | TGTGCCAGCAGCTTCTCAGGTAGGGGTCGCACTGAAGCTTTCTTT | . | TRBV13 | . | TRBJ1-1
CASRDSGANVLTF | TGTGCCTCCCGGGACTCTGGGGCCAACGTCCTGACTTTC | once | TRBV30 | . | TRBJ2-6
CASSGRGESRRDTEAFF | TGCGCCAGCAGCGGCCGAGGGGAGTCCCGTCGGGACACTGAAGCTTTCTTT | . | TRBV4-1 | . | TRBJ1-1
CASSPQGAAAGYTF | TGTGCCAGCAGTCCACAGGGGGCCGCTGCTGGCTACACCTTC | . | TRBV6-5 | TRBD1 | TRBJ1-2
CASSGWGANVLTF | TGTGCCAGCAGTGGTTGGGGGGCCAACGTCCTGACTTTC | few | TRBV13 | . | TRBJ2-6
CASSFEGLADTIYF | TGTGCCAGCAGCTTCGAGGGTTTAGCGGACACCATATATTTT | . | TRBV7-2 | . | TRBJ1-3
CASSRRRGAGEQYF | TGTGCCAGCAGCCGGAGAAGAGGGGCGGGTGAGCAGTACTTC | . | TRBV7-2 | . | TRBJ2-7
CASGPPSYNEQFF | TGTGCTAGTGGTCCCCCCAGCTACAATGAGCAGTTCTTC | . | TRBV12-5 | . | TRBJ2-1
CASSLVLGSTDTQYF | TGTGCCAGCAGCTTAGTTCTAGGCAGCACAGATACGCAGTATTTT | . | TRBV7-9 | . | TRBJ2-3
CASSLARGYEQYF | TGTGCCAGCAGCTTGGCCCGAGGGTACGAGCAGTACTTC | . | TRBV5-5 | . | TRBJ2-7
CASSVRSSDGTFGQETQYF | TGTGCCAGCAGCGTAAGGTCATCGGACGGTACCTTCGGGCAAGAGACCCAGTACTTC | . | TRBV9 | . | TRBJ2-5
CASSLESPQPQHF | TGTGCCAGCAGCTTGGAGTCCCCTCAGCCCCAGCATTTT | . | TRBV5-5 | . | TRBJ1-5
CAWGNGAAGGYTF | TGTGCCTGGGGGAACGGGGCAGCGGGGGGCTACACCTTC | few | TRBV30 | . | TRBJ1-2
CASSQDPGRGETQYF | TGCGCCAGCAGCCAAGATCCCGGGCGGGGAGAGACCCAGTACTTC | . | TRBV4-1 | . | TRBJ2-5
CASRPPGTGYSQPQHF | TGTGCCAGCAGGCCTCCGGGGACAGGGTATAGTCAGCCCCAGCATTTT | . | TRBV11-3 | TRBD1 | TRBJ1-5
CASKSAEAYNYGYTF | TGTGCCAGCAAATCGGCAGAAGCTTATAACTATGGCTACACCTTC | . | TRBV2 | . | TRBJ1-2
CASSLGDSPTDTQYF | TGTGCCAGCAGCTTGGGAGACAGCCCCACAGATACGCAGTATTTT | . | TRBV7-2 | . | TRBJ2-3
CASSLDEGSGPQHF | TGTGCCAGCAGCTTAGATGAGGGGTCGGGGCCCCAGCATTTT | . | TRBV11-2 | . | TRBJ1-5
CASSSIPGDEQFF | TGTGCCAGCAGCTCTATCCCCGGGGATGAGCAGTTCTTC | . | TRBV5-4 | . | TRBJ2-1
CASSWNGPSGYGYTF | TGTGCCAGCAGCTGGAACGGGCCCAGCGGCTATGGCTACACCTTC | . | TRBV7-8 | . | TRBJ1-2
CASSQGQGLSYEQYF | TGCGCCAGCAGCCAAGGACAGGGACTCTCCTACGAGCAGTACTTC | . | TRBV4-1 | . | TRBJ2-7
CASSSTGGWGTEAFF | TGTGCCAGCAGCTCGACAGGGGGCTGGGGCACTGAAGCTTTCTTT | . | TRBV7-3 | TRBD1 | TRBJ1-1
CASSQDRGFGNEQYF | TGCGCCAGCAGCCAAGACAGGGGGTTCGGAAACGAGCAGTACTTC | . | TRBV4-3 | TRBD1 | TRBJ2-7
CASSLAGGGQGYAGRAYEQYF | TGTGCCAGCAGCTTAGCGGGGGGCGGACAGGGGTATGCGGGTCGGGCCTACGAGCAGTACTTC | . | TRBV7-2 | TRBD1 | TRBJ2-7
CASSYDGTTSYEQYF | TGCGCCAGCAGCTATGACGGGACAACGTCCTACGAGCAGTACTTC | . | TRBV5-1 | . | TRBJ2-7
CASSPGHEAFF | TGTGCCAGTAGTCCGGGGCATGAAGCTTTCTTT | . | TRBV19 | . | TRBJ1-1
CASRPGQGTANEKLFF | TGTGCCAGTAGACCGGGACAGGGGACGGCTAATGAAAAACTGTTTTTT | . | TRBV19 | TRBD1 | TRBJ1-4
CASRDGTVANYGYTF | TGTGCCAGCAGGGACGGGACGGTAGCTAACTATGGCTACACCTTC | . | TRBV5-4 | . | TRBJ1-2
CASSQRTSGSSYEQYF | TGCGCCAGCAGCCAAAGGACTAGCGGTAGCTCCTACGAGCAGTACTTC | . | TRBV4-1 | TRBD2 | TRBJ2-7
CSAGSEYEQYF | TGCAGTGCGGGGAGCGAGTACGAGCAGTACTTC | . | TRBV20-1 | . | TRBJ2-7
CASSHALADQFF | TGTGCCAGCAGCCACGCACTAGCGGATCAGTTCTTC | . | TRBV14 | TRBD2 | TRBJ2-1
CASSLGSMNTEAFF | TGTGCCAGCTCCCTAGGATCTATGAACACTGAAGCTTTCTTT | . | TRBV18 | . | TRBJ1-1
CASSYLDRMYF | TGTGCCAGCAGTTACTTGGACAGGATGTACTTC | once | TRBV6-5 | TRBD1 | TRBJ2-7
CASSGTGNYEQYF | TGTGCCAGTAGTGGGACAGGGAACTACGAGCAGTACTTC | once | TRBV19 | TRBD1 | TRBJ2-7
CASSFGTGNQPQHF | TGTGCCAGCAGTTTTGGGACGGGCAATCAGCCCCAGCATTTT | . | TRBV27 | . | TRBJ1-5
CASSLGGSRNYGYTF | TGTGCCAGCAGCTTGGGGGGCAGCCGGAACTATGGCTACACCTTC | . | TRBV5-8 | . | TRBJ1-2
CASSLAQGDTEAFF | TGTGCCAGCAGCTTAGCGCAGGGGGACACTGAAGCTTTCTTT | . | TRBV7-6 | TRBD1 | TRBJ1-1